This TCR beta chain was profiled in a study of cytomegalovirus exposure and HLA in healthy donors. Notes on the study in general: Later work found most CMV-associated TCR beta chains apparently HLA-restricted.

A remark on this clone: The antigen is undetermined.

PCR was performed using 60 Vbeta and 13 Jbeta primers. The table came from immunoSEQ multiplex PCR; TCRdb's copy has only in-frame clones and leaves some out. The sample yields 80,000 to 95,000 clones, about three quarters seen once. The source of this sequence is a female donor in good health and CMV-seronegative. The specimen sequenced was PBMCs.

The CDR3 reads CASSLPGTGFLGTEAFF. CDR3 DNA: TGTGCCAGCAGTTTACCGGGGACAGGGTTTTTGGGCACTGAAGCTTTCTTT. V usage is TRBV28 and J usage is TRBJ1-1; the match to TRBD1 covers 9 bases. Trimming at V came to 2 bases and at J to 4 bases, leaving 11 bases not matched to a gene. Germline-derived CDR1 and CDR2 are MDHEN and SYDVKM. This CDR3 contains 17 residues.